This TCR beta chain came from a study of Tregs in tolerant kidney transplant recipients. Overall study results and limits: Biological reproducibility was not directly addressed, but technical replication error appeared minimal.

The germline gives CDR1 SGHTA, CDR2 FQGTGA. The CDR3 consists of 17 residues. After removal of 2 bases from V and 5 bases from J, the junction contained 9 bases not matched to a gene. According to its frequency, this clone is medium-sized (0.01 to 0.1%). Its antigen is unknown. The sequenced fragment ends 3 residues before the CDR3 boundary, so the rest is inferred from the germline J gene. Generated by immunoSEQ multiplex PCR, the TCRdb table keeps only in-frame clones and is missing some. In total, the table holds roughly 15,000 clones. Recipients received nonmyeloablative bone marrow transplants from related graft donors, with transient mixed chimerism. CD4+CD25+CD127- Tregs, CD4+CD25- non-Tregs, CD4 and CD8 cells were sorted.

This sequence was found in a human patient who received a combined kidney and bone marrow transplant. The T cells may come from the graft donor. The sample in question was CD4+ T cells from blood (PBMCs), obtained 12 months after the transplant. The rearrangement uses TRBV7-3 and TRBJ2-5, with 12 bases lining up with TRBD2. The sequenced CDR3 bases are TGTGCCAGCAGCTTAGGGCTAGCGGGAGGGCTACGGGAGACC. Residues: CASSLGLAGGLRET. The full-length CDR3 reads as CASSLGLAGGLRETQYF.